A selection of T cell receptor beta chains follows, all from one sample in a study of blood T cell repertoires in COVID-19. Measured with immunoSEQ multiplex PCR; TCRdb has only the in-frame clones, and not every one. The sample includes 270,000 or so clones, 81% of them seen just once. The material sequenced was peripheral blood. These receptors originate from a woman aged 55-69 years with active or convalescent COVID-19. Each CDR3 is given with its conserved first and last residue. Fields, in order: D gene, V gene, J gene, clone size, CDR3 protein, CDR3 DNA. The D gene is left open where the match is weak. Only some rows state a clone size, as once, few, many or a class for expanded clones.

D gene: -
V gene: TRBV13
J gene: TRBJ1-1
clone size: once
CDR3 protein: CASSFVEGEAFF
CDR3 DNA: TGTGCCAGCAGCTTCGTTGAGGGTGAAGCTTTCTTT

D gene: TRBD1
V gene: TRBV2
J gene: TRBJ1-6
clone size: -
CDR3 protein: CASAGQGPSPLHF
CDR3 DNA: TGTGCCAGCGCTGGACAGGGGCCGTCACCCCTCCACTTT

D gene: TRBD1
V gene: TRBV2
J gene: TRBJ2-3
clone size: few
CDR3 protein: CASRDRGDTQYF
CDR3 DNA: TGTGCCAGCAGGGACAGGGGGGATACGCAGTATTTT

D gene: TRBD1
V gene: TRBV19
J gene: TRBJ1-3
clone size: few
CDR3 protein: CASSIQGASASGNTIYF
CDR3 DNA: TGTGCCAGTAGTATACAGGGGGCCTCCGCCTCTGGAAACACCATATATTTT

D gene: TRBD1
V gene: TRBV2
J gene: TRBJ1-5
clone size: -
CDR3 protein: CASSVTGKGNQPQHF
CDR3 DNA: TGTGCCAGCAGTGTGACAGGGAAGGGCAATCAGCCCCAGCATTTT

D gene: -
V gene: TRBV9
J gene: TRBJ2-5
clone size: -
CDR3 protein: CASSASPQYQETQYF
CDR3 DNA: TGTGCCAGCAGCGCTAGCCCACAGTACCAAGAGACCCAGTACTTC

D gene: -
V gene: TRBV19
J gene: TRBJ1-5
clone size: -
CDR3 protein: CASSRGGRWDSGFQPQHF
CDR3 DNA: TGTGCCAGTAGTAGGGGGGGCCGTTGGGATAGCGGATTTCAGCCCCAGCATTTT

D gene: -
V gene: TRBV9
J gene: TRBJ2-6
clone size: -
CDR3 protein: CASSVDRGTSLLRANVLTF
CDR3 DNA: TGTGCCAGCAGCGTAGATAGGGGCACCTCCTTGCTTCGGGCCAACGTCCTGACTTTC

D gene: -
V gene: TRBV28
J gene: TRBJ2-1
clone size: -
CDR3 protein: CASCAYGSSYNEQFF
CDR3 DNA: TGTGCCAGCTGCGCGTACGGGAGCTCCTACAATGAGCAGTTCTTC

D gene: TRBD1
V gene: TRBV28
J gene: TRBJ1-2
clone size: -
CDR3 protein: CASSSPGQLNYGYTF
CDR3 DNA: TGTGCCAGCAGTTCGCCGGGACAGCTAAACTATGGCTACACCTTC

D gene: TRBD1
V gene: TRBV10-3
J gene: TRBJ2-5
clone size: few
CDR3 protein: CASKGDRGAEETQYF
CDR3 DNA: TGTGCCTCCAAAGGGGACAGGGGAGCCGAAGAGACCCAGTACTTC

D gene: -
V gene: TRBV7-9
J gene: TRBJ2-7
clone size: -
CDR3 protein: CASSLDRLGEQYF
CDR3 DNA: TGTGCCAGCAGCTTAGATCGACTGGGCGAGCAGTACTTC

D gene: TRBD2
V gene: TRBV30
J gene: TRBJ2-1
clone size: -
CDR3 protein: CAWSPLGGGTYNEQFF
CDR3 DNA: TGTGCCTGGAGTCCCCTTGGGGGGGGGACCTACAATGAGCAGTTCTTC

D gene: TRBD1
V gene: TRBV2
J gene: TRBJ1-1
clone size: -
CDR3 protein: CARNRGGVNTEAFF
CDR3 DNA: TGTGCCAGGAACAGGGGAGGCGTGAACACTGAAGCTTTCTTT

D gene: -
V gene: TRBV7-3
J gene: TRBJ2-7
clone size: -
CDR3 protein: CASSWGRDTEQYF
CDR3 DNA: TGTGCCAGCAGCTGGGGAAGGGACACCGAGCAGTACTTC

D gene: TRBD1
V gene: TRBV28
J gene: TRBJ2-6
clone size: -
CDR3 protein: CASSTGQGAHTGANVLTF
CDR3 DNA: TGTGCCAGCAGTACCGGACAGGGGGCGCATACTGGGGCCAACGTCCTGACTTTC

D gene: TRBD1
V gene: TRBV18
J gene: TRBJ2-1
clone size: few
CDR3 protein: CASSRQQGAPNEQFF
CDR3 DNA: TGTGCCAGCTCACGTCAACAGGGGGCGCCTAATGAGCAGTTCTTC

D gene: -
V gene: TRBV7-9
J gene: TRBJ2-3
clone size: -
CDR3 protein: CASSFGGDTQYF
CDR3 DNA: TGTGCCAGCAGCTTTGGGGGGGATACGCAGTATTTT

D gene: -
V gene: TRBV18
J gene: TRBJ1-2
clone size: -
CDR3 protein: CASSPPYRTNYGYTF
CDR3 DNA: TGTGCCAGCTCACCACCCTACAGAACTAACTATGGCTACACCTTC

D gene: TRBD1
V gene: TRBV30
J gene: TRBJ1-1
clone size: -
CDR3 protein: CAWFSTRGDTEAFF
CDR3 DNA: TGTGCCTGGTTCTCTACCAGGGGGGACACTGAAGCTTTCTTT

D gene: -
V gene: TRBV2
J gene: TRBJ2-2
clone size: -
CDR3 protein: CASRAGSNTGELFF
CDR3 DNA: TGTGCCAGCAGGGCAGGATCGAACACCGGGGAGCTGTTTTTT

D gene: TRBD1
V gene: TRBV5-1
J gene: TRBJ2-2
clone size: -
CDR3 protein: CASSERQGNTGELFF
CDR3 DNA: TGCGCCAGCAGCGAGAGACAGGGCAACACCGGGGAGCTGTTTTTT

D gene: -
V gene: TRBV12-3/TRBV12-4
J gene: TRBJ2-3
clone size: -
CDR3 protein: CASSSLADTQYF
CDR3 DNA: TGTGCCAGCAGTTCGCTAGCAGATACGCAGTATTTT

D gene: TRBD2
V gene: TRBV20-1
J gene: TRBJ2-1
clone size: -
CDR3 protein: CSASRAGGRSEQFF
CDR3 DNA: TGCAGTGCTAGTCGTGCGGGGGGGCGCAGTGAGCAGTTCTTC

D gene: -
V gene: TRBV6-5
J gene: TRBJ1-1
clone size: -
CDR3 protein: CASIDGQLNTEAFF
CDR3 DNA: TGTGCCAGCATCGACGGACAGCTGAACACTGAAGCTTTCTTT

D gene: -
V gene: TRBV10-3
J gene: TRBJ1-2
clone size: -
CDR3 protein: CAISESLESYGYTF
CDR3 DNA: TGTGCCATCAGTGAGAGTTTGGAGTCCTATGGCTACACCTTC

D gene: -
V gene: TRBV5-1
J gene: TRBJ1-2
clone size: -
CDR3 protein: CASRQPRDRGYTF
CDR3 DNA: TGCGCCAGCAGACAACCCAGGGATAGAGGCTACACCTTC

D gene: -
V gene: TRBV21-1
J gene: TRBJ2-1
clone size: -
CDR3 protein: CASSTPNRGPSYNEQFF
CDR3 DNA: TGTGCCAGCAGCACTCCAAACAGGGGCCCGTCCTACAATGAGCAGTTCTTC

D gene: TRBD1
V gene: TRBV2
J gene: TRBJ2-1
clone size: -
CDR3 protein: CASSDGGTGHGEQFF
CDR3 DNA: TGTGCCAGCAGTGACGGGGGGACAGGGCACGGTGAGCAGTTCTTC

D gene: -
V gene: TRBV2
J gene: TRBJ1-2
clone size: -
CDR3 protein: CASSVKQGNYGYTF
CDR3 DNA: TGTGCCAGCAGTGTTAAACAGGGCAACTATGGCTACACCTTC

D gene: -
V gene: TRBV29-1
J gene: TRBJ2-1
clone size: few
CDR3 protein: CSVSEGSYNEQFF
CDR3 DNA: TGCAGCGTGTCGGAGGGCTCCTACAATGAGCAGTTCTTC

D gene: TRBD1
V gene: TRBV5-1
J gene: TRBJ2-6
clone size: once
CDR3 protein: CASSFRGPGQGLSGANVLTF
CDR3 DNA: TGCGCCAGCAGCTTTAGGGGCCCGGGACAGGGCCTCTCTGGGGCCAACGTCCTGACTTTC

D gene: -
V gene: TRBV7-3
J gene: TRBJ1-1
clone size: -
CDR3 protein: CASSTGSNTEAFF
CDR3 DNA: TGTGCCAGCAGTACAGGGTCGAACACTGAAGCTTTCTTT

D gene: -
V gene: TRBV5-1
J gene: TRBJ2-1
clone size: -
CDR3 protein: CASSLNGGEQFF
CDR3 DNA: TGCGCCAGCAGCTTGAACGGGGGTGAGCAGTTCTTC

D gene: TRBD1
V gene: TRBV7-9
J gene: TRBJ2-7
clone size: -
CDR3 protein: CASSLDPGQGKAEQYF
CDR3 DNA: TGTGCCAGCAGCCTGGATCCGGGACAGGGAAAGGCGGAGCAGTACTTC

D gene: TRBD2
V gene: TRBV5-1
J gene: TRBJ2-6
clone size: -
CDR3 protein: CASSLGLAGGATGANVLTF
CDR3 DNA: TGCGCCAGCAGCTTGGGACTCGCGGGGGGGGCCACTGGGGCCAACGTCCTGACTTTC

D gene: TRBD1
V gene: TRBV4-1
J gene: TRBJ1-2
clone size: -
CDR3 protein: CASSQDPNTGAYGYTF
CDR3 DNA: TGCGCCAGCAGCCAAGATCCAAACACAGGGGCATATGGCTACACCTTC

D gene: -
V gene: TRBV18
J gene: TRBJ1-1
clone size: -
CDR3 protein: CASSNQQNTEAFF
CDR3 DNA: TGTGCCAGCTCGAACCAACAGAACACTGAAGCTTTCTTT

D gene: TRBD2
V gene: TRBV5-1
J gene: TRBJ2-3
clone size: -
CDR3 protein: CASTTSGGNTDTQYF
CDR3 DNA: TGCGCCAGCACGACTAGCGGGGGTAACACAGATACGCAGTATTTT

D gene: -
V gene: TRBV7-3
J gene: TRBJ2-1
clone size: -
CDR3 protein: CASSPPGLPTHEQFF
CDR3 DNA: TGTGCCAGCAGCCCCCCGGGACTCCCTACCCATGAGCAGTTCTTC

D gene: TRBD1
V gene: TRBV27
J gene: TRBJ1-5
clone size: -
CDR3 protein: CASRLQGATQPQHF
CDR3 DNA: TGTGCCAGCAGACTACAGGGGGCGACTCAGCCCCAGCATTTT

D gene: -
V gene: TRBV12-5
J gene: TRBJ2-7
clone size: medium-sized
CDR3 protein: CASGLHGSSYEQYF
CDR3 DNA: TGTGCTAGTGGTCTGCACGGGAGCTCCTACGAGCAGTACTTC

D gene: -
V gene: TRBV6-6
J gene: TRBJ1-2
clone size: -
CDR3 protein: CASSDRNYGYTF
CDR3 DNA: TGTGCCAGCAGTGACAGGAACTATGGCTACACCTTC

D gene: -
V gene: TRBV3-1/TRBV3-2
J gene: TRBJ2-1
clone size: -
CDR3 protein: CASSQVSGFGEQFF
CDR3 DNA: TGTGCCAGCAGCCAAGTGTCAGGGTTCGGTGAGCAGTTCTTC

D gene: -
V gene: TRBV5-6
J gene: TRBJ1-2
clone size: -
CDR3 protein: CASSSLGGGQDYGYTF
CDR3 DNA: TGTGCCAGCAGCTCCCTTGGGGGGGGACAAGACTATGGCTACACCTTC

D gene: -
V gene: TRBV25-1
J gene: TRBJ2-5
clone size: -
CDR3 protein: CASSVFQGRETQYF
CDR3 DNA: TGTGCCAGCAGTGTCTTCCAGGGTCGGGAGACCCAGTACTTC

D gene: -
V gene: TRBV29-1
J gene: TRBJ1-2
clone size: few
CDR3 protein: CSVAVNYGYTF
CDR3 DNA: TGCAGCGTTGCCGTAAACTATGGCTACACCTTC

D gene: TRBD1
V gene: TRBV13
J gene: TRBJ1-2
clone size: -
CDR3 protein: CASSLVLGTGSNYGYTF
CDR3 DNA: TGTGCCAGCAGCTTAGTGTTGGGGACAGGATCTAACTATGGCTACACCTTC

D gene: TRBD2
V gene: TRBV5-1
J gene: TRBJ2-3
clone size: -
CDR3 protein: CASSLEPARWSRGDTDTQYF
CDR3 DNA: TGCGCCAGCAGCTTGGAACCGGCCCGGTGGTCGCGGGGGGACACAGATACGCAGTATTTT

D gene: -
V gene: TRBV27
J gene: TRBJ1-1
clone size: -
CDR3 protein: CASSLSGAAFAFF
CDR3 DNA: TGTGCCAGCAGTTTATCTGGGGCCGCATTCGCTTTCTTT

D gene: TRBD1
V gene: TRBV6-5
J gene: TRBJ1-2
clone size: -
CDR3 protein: CASSPPGQIYGYTF
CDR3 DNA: TGTGCCAGCAGTCCCCCGGGACAGATCTATGGCTACACCTTC

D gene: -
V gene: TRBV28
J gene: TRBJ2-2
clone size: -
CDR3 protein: CASIRGGATTNTGELFF
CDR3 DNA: TGTGCCAGCATCCGCGGAGGGGCAACCACGAACACCGGGGAGCTGTTTTTT

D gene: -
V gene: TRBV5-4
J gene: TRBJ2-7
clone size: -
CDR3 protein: CASSPGMSGGAYEQYF
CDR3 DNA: TGTGCCAGCAGCCCCGGGATGAGCGGCGGAGCCTACGAGCAGTACTTC

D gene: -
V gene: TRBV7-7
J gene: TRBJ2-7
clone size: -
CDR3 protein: CASSPFPGAYEQYF
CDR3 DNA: TGTGCCAGCAGCCCGTTCCCGGGAGCCTACGAGCAGTACTTC

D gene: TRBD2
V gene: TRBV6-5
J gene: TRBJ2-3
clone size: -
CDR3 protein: CASSRGLAADTQYF
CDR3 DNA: TGTGCCAGCAGTCGCGGACTAGCGGCAGATACGCAGTATTTT

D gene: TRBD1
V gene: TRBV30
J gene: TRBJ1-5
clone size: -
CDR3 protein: CAWNLDRGWEDQPQHF
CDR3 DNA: TGTGCCTGGAATCTGGACAGGGGATGGGAAGATCAGCCCCAGCATTTT

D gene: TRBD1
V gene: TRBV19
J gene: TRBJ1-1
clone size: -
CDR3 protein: CASTLTGGWNTEAFF
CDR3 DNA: TGTGCCAGTACCCTGACAGGGGGGTGGAACACTGAAGCTTTCTTT

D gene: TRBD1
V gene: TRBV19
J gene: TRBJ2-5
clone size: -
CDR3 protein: CASSRDSQETQYF
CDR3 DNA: TGTGCCAGTAGTAGGGACAGTCAAGAGACCCAGTACTTC

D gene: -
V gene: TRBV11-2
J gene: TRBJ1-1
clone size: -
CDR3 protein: CASSLVGSTEAFF
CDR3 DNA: TGTGCCAGCAGCTTAGTGGGGAGCACTGAAGCTTTCTTT

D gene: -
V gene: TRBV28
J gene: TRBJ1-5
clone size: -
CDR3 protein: CASNAKGTPQHF
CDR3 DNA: TGTGCCAGCAATGCTAAGGGGACTCCCCAGCATTTT